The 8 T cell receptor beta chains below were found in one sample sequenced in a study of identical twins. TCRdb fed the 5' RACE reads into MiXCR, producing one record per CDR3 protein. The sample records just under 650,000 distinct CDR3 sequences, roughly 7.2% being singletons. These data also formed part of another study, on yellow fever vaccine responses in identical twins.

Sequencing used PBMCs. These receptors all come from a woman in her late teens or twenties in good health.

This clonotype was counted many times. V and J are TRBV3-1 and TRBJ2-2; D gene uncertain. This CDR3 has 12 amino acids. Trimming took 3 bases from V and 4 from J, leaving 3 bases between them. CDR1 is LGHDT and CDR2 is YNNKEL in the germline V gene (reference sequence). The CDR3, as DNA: TGTGCCAGCAGCCATATCACCGGGGAGCTGTTTTTT. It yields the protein CASSHITGELFF.

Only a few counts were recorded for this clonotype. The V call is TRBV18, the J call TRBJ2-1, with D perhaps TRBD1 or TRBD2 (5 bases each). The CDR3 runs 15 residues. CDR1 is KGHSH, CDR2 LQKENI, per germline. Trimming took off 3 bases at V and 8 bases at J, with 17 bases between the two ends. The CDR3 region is CASSPGTSALDEQFF. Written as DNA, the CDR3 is TGTGCCAGCTCACCCGGGACCTCGGCCCTCGATGAGCAGTTCTTC.

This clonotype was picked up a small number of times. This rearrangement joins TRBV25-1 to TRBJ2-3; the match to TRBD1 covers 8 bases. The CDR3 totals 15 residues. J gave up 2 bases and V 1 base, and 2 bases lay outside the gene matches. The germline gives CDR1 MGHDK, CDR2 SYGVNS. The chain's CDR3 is CASSEWTGTTDTQYF. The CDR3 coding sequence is TGTGCCAGCAGTGAATGGACAGGGACCACAGATACGCAGTATTTT.

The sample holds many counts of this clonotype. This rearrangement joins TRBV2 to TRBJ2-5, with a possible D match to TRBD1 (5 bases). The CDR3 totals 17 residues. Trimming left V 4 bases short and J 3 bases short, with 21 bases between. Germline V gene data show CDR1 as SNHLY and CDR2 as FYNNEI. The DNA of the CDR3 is TGTGCCAGCAGTGGTGACAGACGAATCCCCACAAAAGAGACCCAGTACTTC. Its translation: CASSGDRRIPTKETQYF.

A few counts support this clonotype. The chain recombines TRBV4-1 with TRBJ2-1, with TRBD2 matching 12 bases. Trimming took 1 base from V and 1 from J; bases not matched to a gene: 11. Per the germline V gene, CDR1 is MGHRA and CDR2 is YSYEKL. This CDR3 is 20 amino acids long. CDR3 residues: CASSQGSLAGGPRSYNEQFF. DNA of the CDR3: TGCGCCAGCAGCCAAGGGTCCCTAGCGGGGGGGCCAAGGTCCTACAATGAGCAGTTCTTC.

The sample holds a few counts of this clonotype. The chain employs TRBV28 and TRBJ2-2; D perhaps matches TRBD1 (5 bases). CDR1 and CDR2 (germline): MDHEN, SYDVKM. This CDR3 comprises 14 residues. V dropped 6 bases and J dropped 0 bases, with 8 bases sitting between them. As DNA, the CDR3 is TGTGCCAGCAGCAGGGTTCCGAACACCGGGGAGCTGTTTTTT. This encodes CASSRVPNTGELFF. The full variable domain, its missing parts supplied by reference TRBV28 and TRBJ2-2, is DVKVTQSSRYLVKRTGEKVFLECVQDMDHENMFWYRQDPGLGLRLIYFSYDVKMKEKGDIPEGYSVSREKKERFSLILESASTNQTSMYLCASSRVPNTGELFFGEGSRLTVL.

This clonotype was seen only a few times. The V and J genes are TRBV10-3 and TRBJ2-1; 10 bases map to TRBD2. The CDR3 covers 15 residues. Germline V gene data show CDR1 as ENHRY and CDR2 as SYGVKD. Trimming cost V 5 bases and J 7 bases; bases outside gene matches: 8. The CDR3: CAISPLAGARNEQFF. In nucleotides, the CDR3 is TGTGCCATCAGTCCGCTAGCGGGAGCTAGAAATGAGCAGTTCTTC.

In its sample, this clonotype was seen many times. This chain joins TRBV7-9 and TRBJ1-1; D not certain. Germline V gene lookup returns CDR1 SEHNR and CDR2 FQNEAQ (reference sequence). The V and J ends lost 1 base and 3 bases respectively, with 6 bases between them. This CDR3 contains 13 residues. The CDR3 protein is CASSLGLDTEAFF. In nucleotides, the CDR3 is TGTGCCAGCAGCTTAGGGCTGGACACTGAAGCTTTCTTT.